A selection of T cell receptor beta chains follows, all from one sample in a study of control samples from healthy donors and cancer patients. Here immunoSEQ multiplex PCR was the method, and the copy in TCRdb shows in-frame clones only, minus some. The sample holds around 72,000 clones; about 80% are singletons and the top ten take roughly 15%. Sequencing input: blood. The origin of the receptors is a man aged 50-60 years in good health. The CDR3 runs from the conserved cysteine through the conserved F or W. A D gene is named only where the DNA matches it firmly. Not all rows give a size; the values are once, few, many and, for expanded clones, a class.

V	D	size	J	CDR3	DNA
TRBV18	NA	NA	TRBJ2-7	CASSPQTSGEQYF	TGTGCCAGCTCACCGCAGACGTCGGGCGAGCAGTACTTC
TRBV14	NA	NA	TRBJ2-2	CASSQASRKSAGELFF	TGTGCCAGCAGCCAAGCCAGCCGTAAAAGCGCCGGGGAGCTGTTTTTT
TRBV12-5	NA	NA	TRBJ1-5	CASGLGQAPLSQHF	TGTGCTAGTGGTTTGGGACAGGCCCCTTTGTCCCAGCATTTT
TRBV7-8	NA	NA	TRBJ2-1	CASSYAGDYNEQFF	TGTGCCAGCAGCTACGCCGGAGACTACAATGAGCAGTTCTTC
TRBV4-3	TRBD1	NA	TRBJ1-2	CASSQGTGGEGYYGYTF	TGCGCCAGCAGCCAAGGAACAGGGGGAGAAGGTTACTATGGCTACACCTTC
TRBV5-1	NA	NA	TRBJ2-7	CASRLVELGEQYF	TGCGCCAGCAGGTTGGTGGAATTGGGCGAGCAGTACTTC
TRBV6-2/TRBV6-3	NA	NA	TRBJ1-2	CASSYDVGPPGYTF	TGTGCCAGCAGTTACGACGTCGGCCCCCCCGGCTACACCTTC
TRBV4-2	TRBD2	few	TRBJ2-3	CASSQGLAGGPDTQYF	TGTGCCAGCAGCCAGGGACTAGCGGGAGGGCCGGATACGCAGTATTTT
TRBV7-2	NA	NA	TRBJ1-5	CASSLDSGVSKPQHF	TGTGCCAGCAGCTTAGATTCGGGGGTAAGCAAGCCCCAGCATTTT
TRBV9	NA	once	TRBJ1-1	CASNKLEGVSGTEAFF	TGTGCCAGCAACAAACTTGAAGGGGTGAGTGGTACTGAAGCTTTCTTT
TRBV27	NA	NA	TRBJ2-2	CASSFVGGTGELFF	TGTGCCAGCAGTTTTGTGGGAGGCACCGGGGAGCTGTTTTTT
TRBV27	NA	NA	TRBJ1-4	CASSFQASGIEKLFF	TGTGCCAGCAGTTTTCAGGCTTCGGGGATTGAAAAACTGTTTTTT
TRBV19	NA	NA	TRBJ2-1	CASSPPNRYNEQFF	TGTGCCAGTAGCCCCCCGAACAGGTACAATGAGCAGTTCTTC
TRBV2	TRBD2	NA	TRBJ2-1	CASSATSGNNEQFF	TGTGCCAGCAGTGCGACTAGCGGTAACAATGAGCAGTTCTTC
TRBV11-2	TRBD2	NA	TRBJ2-1	CASSLRAGGPGSYNEQFF	TGTGCCAGCAGCTTAAGGGCGGGAGGGCCGGGATCCTACAATGAGCAGTTCTTC
TRBV11-3	NA	NA	TRBJ2-1	CASSFPSTNEQFF	TGTGCCAGCAGCTTTCCCTCCACAAATGAGCAGTTCTTC
TRBV9	TRBD2	NA	TRBJ2-7	CASSVEIAGKYEQYF	TGTGCCAGCAGCGTAGAGATAGCGGGAAAGTACGAGCAGTACTTC
TRBV20-1	NA	NA	TRBJ1-2	CSAQKLGGYTF	TGCAGTGCCCAGAAACTGGGGGGCTACACCTTC
TRBV5-6	NA	NA	TRBJ1-1	CASSTARGRTSDTEAFF	TGTGCCAGCAGCACAGCTCGGGGCCGGACGTCAGACACTGAAGCTTTCTTT
TRBV4-3	NA	NA	TRBJ1-2	CASSQDRTVNYGYTF	TGCGCCAGCAGCCAAGATAGGACAGTTAACTATGGCTACACCTTC
TRBV5-4	NA	once	TRBJ1-2	CASSLWGNGYTF	TGTGCCAGCAGCTTGTGGGGGAATGGCTACACCTTC
TRBV28	TRBD2	NA	TRBJ2-5	CASRGLAGVWETQYF	TGTGCCAGCAGGGGGCTAGCGGGAGTCTGGGAGACCCAGTACTTC
TRBV27	NA	NA	TRBJ2-1	CASSFLAVSSYNEQFF	TGTGCCAGCAGTTTCTTAGCGGTGAGCTCCTACAATGAGCAGTTCTTC
TRBV3-1/TRBV3-2	NA	NA	TRBJ1-2	CASSQEALQGYYGYTF	TGTGCCAGCAGCCAAGAAGCCCTACAGGGATACTATGGCTACACCTTC
TRBV11-3	NA	once	TRBJ2-4	CASSSLGLAKNIQYF	TGTGCCAGCAGCTCCCTGGGATTAGCCAAAAACATTCAGTACTTC
TRBV5-1	NA	few	TRBJ1-1	CASSRDRNTEAFF	TGCGCCAGCAGCAGGGACCGGAACACTGAAGCTTTCTTT
TRBV28	TRBD1	NA	TRBJ1-2	CASTTIRGGGVYGYTF	TGTGCCAGCACCACAATCAGAGGGGGCGGCGTCTATGGCTACACCTTC
TRBV15	NA	NA	TRBJ2-7	CATSRDWGSSYEQYF	TGTGCCACCAGCAGAGATTGGGGGAGCTCCTACGAGCAGTACTTC
TRBV25-1	NA	NA	TRBJ1-6	CASRQGMNSPLHF	TGTGCCAGCAGACAGGGCATGAATTCACCCCTCCACTTT
TRBV2	TRBD1	NA	TRBJ2-7	CASSGQGGYVYEQYF	TGTGCCAGCAGTGGACAGGGTGGGTACGTCTACGAGCAGTACTTC
TRBV4-3	TRBD1	NA	TRBJ2-1	CASSQEGQGLNEQFF	TGCGCCAGCAGCCAAGAGGGACAGGGGCTCAATGAGCAGTTCTTC